This T cell receptor beta chain was recorded in a study of CD8+CD57+ T cells in acquired aplastic anemia. Overall study context: DNA per sorted CD4+ or CD8+ sample ranged about 0.17 to 30 ug, averaging 3.2 ug. Healthy CD8+ samples averaged roughly 12 million reads.

Profiling of TCR beta VDJ combinations and CDR3 sequences used genomic DNA as template. One entry per CDR3 protein, called by TCRdb with MiXCR from the reads. In the table there are just over 400,000 distinct CDR3 sequences, 55% to 70% of which are singletons. Findings of the study overall: Simpson's diversity of CD8+ cells was not significantly different in patients compared with controls. Overlapping CD8+ CDR3 repertoires of patients and controls contained under 35 shared sequences.

This clonotype appeared once. The antigen is undetermined. A read error may produce the germline difference seen at one junction end. CDR1 and CDR2 (germline): SNHLY, FYNNEI. This CDR3 is built from 14 residues. This clonotype was obtained from a human donor in good health, serving as a control. Material for sequencing was sorted CD4+, CD8+, or CD8+CD57+ T cells (not recorded which) from PBMCs. The rearrangement uses TRBV2 and TRBJ1-1; 9 bases are shared with TRBD1. The CDR3 protein is CASSVGQGQTEALF. For the CDR3, the DNA is TGTGCCAGCAGCGTCGGACAGGGGCAGACTGAAGCTTTATTT.